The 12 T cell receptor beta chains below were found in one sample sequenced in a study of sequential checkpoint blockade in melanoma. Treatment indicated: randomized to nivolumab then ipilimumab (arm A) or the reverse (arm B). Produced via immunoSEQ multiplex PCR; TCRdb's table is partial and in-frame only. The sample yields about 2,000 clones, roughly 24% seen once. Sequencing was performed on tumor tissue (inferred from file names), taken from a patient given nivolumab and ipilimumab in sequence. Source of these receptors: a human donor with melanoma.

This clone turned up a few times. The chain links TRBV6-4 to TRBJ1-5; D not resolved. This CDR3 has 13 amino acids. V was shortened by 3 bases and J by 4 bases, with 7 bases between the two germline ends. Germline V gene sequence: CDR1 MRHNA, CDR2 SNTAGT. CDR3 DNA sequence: TGTGCCAGCAGTGATAGGAGTAATCAGCCCCAGCATTTT. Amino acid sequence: CASSDRSNQPQHF.

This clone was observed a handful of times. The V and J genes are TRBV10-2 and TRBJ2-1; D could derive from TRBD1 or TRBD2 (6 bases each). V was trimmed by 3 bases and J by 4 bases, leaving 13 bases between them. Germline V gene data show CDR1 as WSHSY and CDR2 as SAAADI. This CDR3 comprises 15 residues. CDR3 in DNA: TGCGCCAGCAGTGACGGGGGCGCAGGGTACAATGAGCAGTTCTTC. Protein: CASSDGGAGYNEQFF.

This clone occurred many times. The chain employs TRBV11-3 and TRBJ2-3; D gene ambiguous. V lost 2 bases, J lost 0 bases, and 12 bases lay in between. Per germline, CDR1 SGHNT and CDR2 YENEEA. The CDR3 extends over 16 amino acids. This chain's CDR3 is CASSLRSRASTDTQYF. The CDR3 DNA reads TGTGCCAGCAGCTTAAGGTCAAGGGCTAGCACAGATACGCAGTATTTT.

The CDR3 DNA reads TGCGCCAGCAACGGAGGCGGATATAATTCACCCCTCCACTTT. It translates to CASNGGGYNSPLHF. V gene TRBV4-1 combines with J gene TRBJ1-6; D unclear. CDR1 MGHRA and CDR2 YSYEKL come from the germline V gene. The V and J ends lost 7 bases and 4 bases respectively, with 11 bases between them. The CDR3 consists of 14 residues.

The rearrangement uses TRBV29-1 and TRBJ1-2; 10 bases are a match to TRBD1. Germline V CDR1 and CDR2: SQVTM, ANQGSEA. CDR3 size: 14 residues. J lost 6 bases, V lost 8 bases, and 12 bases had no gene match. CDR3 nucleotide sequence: TGCAGCATTGCGAGACAGGGGGCTAGGGATGGCTACACCTTC. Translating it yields CSIARQGARDGYTF.

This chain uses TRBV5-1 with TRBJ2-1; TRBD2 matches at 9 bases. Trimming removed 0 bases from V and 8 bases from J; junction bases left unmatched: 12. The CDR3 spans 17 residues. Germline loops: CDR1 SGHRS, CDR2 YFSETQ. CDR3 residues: CASSLDSRRGGLDEQFF. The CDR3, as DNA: TGCGCCAGCAGCTTGGATTCCCGGCGGGGGGGCCTCGATGAGCAGTTCTTC. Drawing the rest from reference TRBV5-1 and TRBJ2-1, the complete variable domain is KAGVTQTPRYLIKTRGQQVTLSCSPISGHRSVSWYQQTPGQGLQFLFEYFSETQRNKGNFPGRFSGRQFSNSRSEMNVSTLELGDSALYLCASSLDSRRGGLDEQFFGPGTRLTVL.

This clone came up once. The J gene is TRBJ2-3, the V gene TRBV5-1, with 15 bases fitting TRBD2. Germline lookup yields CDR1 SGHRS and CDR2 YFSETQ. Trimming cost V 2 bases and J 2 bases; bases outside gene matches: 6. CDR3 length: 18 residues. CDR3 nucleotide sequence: TGCGCCAGCAGCTTAGGACTAGCGGGGGGGCTGCTCACAGATACGCAGTATTTT. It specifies CASSLGLAGGLLTDTQYF.

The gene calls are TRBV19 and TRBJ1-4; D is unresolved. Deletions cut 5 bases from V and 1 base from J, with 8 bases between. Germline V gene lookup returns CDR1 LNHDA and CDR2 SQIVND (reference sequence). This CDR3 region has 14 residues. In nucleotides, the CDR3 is TGTGCCAGTAGTCCTACGGGAACTAATGAAAAACTGTTTTTT. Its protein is CASSPTGTNEKLFF. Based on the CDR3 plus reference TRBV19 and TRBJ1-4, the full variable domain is DGGITQSPKYLFRKEGQNVTLSCEQNLNHDAMYWYRQDPGQGLRLIYYSQIVNDFQKGDIAEGYSVSREKKESFPLTVTSAQKNPTAFYLCASSPTGTNEKLFFGSGTQLSVL.

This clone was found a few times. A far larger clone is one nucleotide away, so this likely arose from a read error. In DNA form, the CDR3 reads TGCGCCAGCAGCAAACAGGGCATCACTGAAGCTTTCTTT. Residues: CASSKQGITEAFF. The chain links TRBV21-1 to TRBJ1-1; whether TRBD1, the table's D call, matches the DNA was not checked. TRBV21-1 is shown as a pseudogene. This CDR3 has 13 amino acids.

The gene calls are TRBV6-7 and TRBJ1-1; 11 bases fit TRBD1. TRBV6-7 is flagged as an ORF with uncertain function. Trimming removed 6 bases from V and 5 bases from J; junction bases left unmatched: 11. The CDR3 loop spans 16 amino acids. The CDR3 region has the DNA TGTGCCAGCAGAAAGGGGACAGGGGGTTCGAAGACTGAAGCTTTCTTT. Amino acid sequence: CASRKGTGGSKTEAFF.

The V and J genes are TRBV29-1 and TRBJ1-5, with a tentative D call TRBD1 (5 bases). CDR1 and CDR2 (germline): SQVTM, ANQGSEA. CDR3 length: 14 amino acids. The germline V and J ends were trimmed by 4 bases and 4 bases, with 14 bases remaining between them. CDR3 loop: CSVGIGTVNQPQHF. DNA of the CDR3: TGCAGCGTTGGGATCGGGACGGTGAATCAGCCCCAGCATTTT.

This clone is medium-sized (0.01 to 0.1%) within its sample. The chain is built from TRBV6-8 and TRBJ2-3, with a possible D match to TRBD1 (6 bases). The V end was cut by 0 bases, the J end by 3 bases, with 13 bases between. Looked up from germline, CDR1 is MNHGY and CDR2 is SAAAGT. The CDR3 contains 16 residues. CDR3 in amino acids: CASSYSYRELTDTQYF. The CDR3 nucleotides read TGTGCCAGCAGTTACTCTTACAGGGAACTAACAGATACGCAGTATTTT.